This T cell receptor beta chain was sequenced in a study of blood T cell repertoires in COVID-19. Study background: In each case, the material was cDNA or gDNA derived from T cells, B-cell-depleted T cells, or PBMCs.

Sequencing used immunoSEQ multiplex PCR; TCRdb keeps in-frame clones, though not all of them. The sample yields fewer than 250,000 clones, roughly four fifths seen once. Sequenced material: peripheral blood. This receptor was taken from a man between 45 and 60 years old with acute or convalescent COVID-19.

CDR3 residues: CASSYLRENTEAFF. CDR3 DNA: TGTGCCAGCAGTTACCTACGGGAGAACACTGAAGCTTTCTTT. V usage is TRBV6-2 or TRBV6-3 and J usage is TRBJ1-1; D not certain. In germline, CDR1 is MNHEY, CDR2 SVGEGT. The V and J ends lost 2 bases and 1 base respectively, with 8 bases between them. The CDR3 is 14 residues long.